There are many counts of the clone carrying this T cell receptor beta chain. Its target is not known. This specimen belongs to a study of CD8 T cells in ankylosing spondylitis. Study-wide results and limits: The authors reported significant enrichment of disease-linked clones in matched ankylosing spondylitis synovial fluid. Typical of ankylosing spondylitis blood, it appeared, was a TCR beta motif of seven to nine highly homologous variants.

Making use of molecular barcodes, quantitative 5'-RACE generated TCR beta libraries. TCRdb itself ran the 5' RACE reads through MiXCR, one entry per CDR3 protein. Of fewer than 650,000 distinct CDR3 sequences listed, roughly 13% are singletons. V lost 3 bases to trimming and J lost 4 bases; unmatched junction nucleotides: 8. The CDR3 contains 16 residues. Germline V gene lookup returns CDR1 SGHRS and CDR2 YFSETQ. The J gene is TRBJ2-2, the V gene TRBV5-1; 8 bases map to TRBD1. Sequenced material: blood, either unsorted or a sorted T cell fraction (not recorded which). The clonotype was recovered from a male donor with ankylosing spondylitis. Here the CDR3 DNA reads TGCGCCAGCAGCTCGAGGCAGGGGGCGAGCACCGGGGAGCTGTTTTTT. It is translated as CASSSRQGASTGELFF.